The following is a T cell receptor beta chain sequence with its context. The data belong to a study of T-cell reconstitution after alpha-beta-depleted transplantation in children. A library of TCRbeta sequences, prepared with unique molecular identifiers, was generated. TCRdb reprocessed the PCR reads via MiXCR and lists one record per CDR3 protein. The sample includes 500,000 or so distinct CDR3 sequences, approximately 32% of them seen just once. Germline lookup yields CDR1 MGHDK and CDR2 SYGVNS. CDR3 length equals 14 residues. V was pared by 1 base and J by 4 bases, with 10 bases between. This rearrangement joins TRBV25-1 to TRBJ1-1; D perhaps matches TRBD1 (5 bases). The source material was PBMCs from the stem cell graft donor, sampled from the stem cell graft. The sequence derives from a human donor who donated a stem cell graft to a child with aplastic anemia. The CDR3 is CASSEFGGGTEAFF. The CDR3, as DNA: TGTGCCAGCAGTGAATTCGGGGGAGGCACTGAAGCTTTCTTT.